This T cell receptor beta chain was sequenced for a study of OX40 agonist ivuxolimab in advanced cancers. Study-wide background: An anti-OX40 (CD134) antibody with agonistic activity, ivuxolimab, was administered to patients. The study reported partial responses in three patients: one hepatocellular carcinoma, two cutaneous melanoma.

Trimming shortened V by 7 bases and J by 6 bases, and 10 bases separated the two germline ends. The germline V gene has CDR1 MNHEY and CDR2 SMNVEV (reference sequence). The CDR3 spans 11 residues. Sequenced by immunoSEQ multiplex PCR; TCRdb stores in-frame clones only, minus some. Of approximately 52,000 clones in the sample, 86% were seen once. The sequence derives from an adult with an advanced solid tumor such as melanoma, head and neck, liver or kidney cancer. The rearrangement uses TRBV27 and TRBJ2-7; D may be TRBD1 (6 bases). Sequenced here: CD4+ or CD8+ T cells sorted from blood, sampled in a trial of the OX40 agonist ivuxolimab. The CDR3 loop reads CASTLGGEQYF. Here the CDR3 DNA reads TGTGCCAGCACCTTAGGGGGCGAGCAGTACTTC.